This is a list of T cell receptor beta chains from one sample in a study of shared clonotypes between healthy human individuals. Here immunoSEQ multiplex PCR was the method, and the copy in TCRdb shows in-frame clones only, minus some. The sample records roughly 2.6 million clones, just over 90% being singletons. The material sequenced was naive CD4+ T cells sorted from blood. The source of these receptors is a man younger than 35 in good health. Both conserved end residues are trimmed from each CDR3.

CDR3 protein: ASSPGRVAEKLF
CDR3 length: 12
J gene: TRBJ1-4
V gene: TRBV6-5

CDR3 protein: ASSLRDKVSAF
CDR3 length: 11
J gene: TRBJ1-1
V gene: TRBV7-9

CDR3 protein: ASSLRPNEQY
CDR3 length: 10
J gene: TRBJ2-7
V gene: TRBV7-2

CDR3 protein: ASSLWGANSPLH
CDR3 length: 12
J gene: TRBJ1-6
V gene: TRBV27

CDR3 protein: AWSRKTGLEQY
CDR3 length: 11
J gene: TRBJ2-7
V gene: TRBV30

CDR3 protein: ASRGTSGTYTGELF
CDR3 length: 14
J gene: TRBJ2-2
V gene: TRBV4-3

CDR3 protein: ASSLDNEGVGGYT
CDR3 length: 13
J gene: TRBJ1-2
V gene: TRBV11-2

CDR3 protein: ASSLTGINPNTGELF
CDR3 length: 15
J gene: TRBJ2-2
V gene: TRBV28

CDR3 protein: ASSFGLAGGNEQF
CDR3 length: 13
J gene: TRBJ2-1
V gene: TRBV7-2

CDR3 protein: ASSMGGGYGYT
CDR3 length: 11
J gene: TRBJ1-2
V gene: TRBV19

CDR3 protein: ASSRVSGSPYTDTQY
CDR3 length: 15
J gene: TRBJ2-3
V gene: TRBV7-2

CDR3 protein: ASSLGQLREQY
CDR3 length: 11
J gene: TRBJ2-7
V gene: TRBV28

CDR3 protein: ASSLTSTGLAF
CDR3 length: 11
J gene: TRBJ1-1
V gene: TRBV27

CDR3 protein: ASSLDRELF
CDR3 length: 9
J gene: TRBJ2-2
V gene: TRBV7-6

CDR3 protein: ASSLGSTANYGYT
CDR3 length: 13
J gene: TRBJ1-2
V gene: TRBV5-1

CDR3 protein: ASSPNSLAGNQETQY
CDR3 length: 15
J gene: TRBJ2-5
V gene: TRBV18

CDR3 protein: ASSLGDLRTPNEQF
CDR3 length: 14
J gene: TRBJ2-1
V gene: TRBV11-3

CDR3 protein: ASSANRNSGNTIY
CDR3 length: 13
J gene: TRBJ1-3
V gene: TRBV6-1

CDR3 protein: ASSVRTLPNTGELF
CDR3 length: 14
J gene: TRBJ2-2
V gene: TRBV9

CDR3 protein: AIRPDPANTGELF
CDR3 length: 13
J gene: TRBJ2-2
V gene: TRBV10-3

CDR3 protein: ASSEGGAGELF
CDR3 length: 11
J gene: TRBJ2-2
V gene: TRBV25-1

CDR3 protein: ASSSTWGAGEQF
CDR3 length: 12
J gene: TRBJ2-1
V gene: TRBV7-6

CDR3 protein: ASSYSGYGYT
CDR3 length: 10
J gene: TRBJ1-2
V gene: TRBV6-5

CDR3 protein: ASSSPGQGRKKLF
CDR3 length: 13
J gene: TRBJ1-4
V gene: TRBV19

CDR3 protein: ASSESAGRDNYGYT
CDR3 length: 14
J gene: TRBJ1-2
V gene: TRBV25-1

CDR3 protein: ASSEGGYGYT
CDR3 length: 10
J gene: TRBJ1-2
V gene: TRBV6-1

CDR3 protein: ASSIAGGLEQY
CDR3 length: 11
J gene: TRBJ2-7
V gene: TRBV7-2

CDR3 protein: AWSITGGEQF
CDR3 length: 10
J gene: TRBJ2-1
V gene: TRBV30

CDR3 protein: ASRKEAGAAF
CDR3 length: 10
J gene: TRBJ1-1
V gene: TRBV9

CDR3 protein: SVDPTGGIYGYT
CDR3 length: 12
J gene: TRBJ1-2
V gene: TRBV29-1

CDR3 protein: ASSRTAMNTEAF
CDR3 length: 12
J gene: TRBJ1-1
V gene: TRBV5-1

CDR3 protein: AIRGAGVTDTQY
CDR3 length: 12
J gene: TRBJ2-3
V gene: TRBV6-1

CDR3 protein: ACHPRQLNSPLH
CDR3 length: 12
J gene: TRBJ1-6
V gene: TRBV30

CDR3 protein: ASSEQDYRYLNIQY
CDR3 length: 14
J gene: TRBJ2-4
V gene: TRBV6-1

CDR3 protein: ASSLAVLAGGPGGEQY
CDR3 length: 16
J gene: TRBJ2-7
V gene: TRBV5-4

CDR3 protein: ASSLTGELF
CDR3 length: 9
J gene: TRBJ2-2
V gene: TRBV10-2

CDR3 protein: ASSFPVGQGNSPLH
CDR3 length: 14
J gene: TRBJ1-6
V gene: TRBV28

CDR3 protein: ASSLQTGNRSPLH
CDR3 length: 13
J gene: TRBJ1-6
V gene: TRBV7-2

CDR3 protein: ASSFGTGTTDTQY
CDR3 length: 13
J gene: TRBJ2-3
V gene: TRBV28

CDR3 protein: ASSLGGSPQETQY
CDR3 length: 13
J gene: TRBJ2-5
V gene: TRBV11-2